What follows is one T cell receptor beta chain and its context. The table came from immunoSEQ multiplex PCR; TCRdb's copy has only in-frame clones and leaves some out. This sample carries 100,000 to 120,000 clones, around 64% of them seen once, and the ten largest clones take more than 1.5%. This sample is drawn from a study of blood T cell repertoires in COVID-19. Study summary: Samples taken during acute and convalescent COVID-19 were collected in the United States, Italy and Spain.

Sequenced input: peripheral blood. The source is a woman between 40 and 50 years old with acute or convalescent COVID-19.

In nucleotides, the CDR3 is TGCGCCAGCAGCTCCGGGACTAACATCTACGAGCAGTACTTC. This codes for CASSSGTNIYEQYF. The V and J genes are TRBV4-1 and TRBJ2-7, with 7 bases identical to TRBD2. CDR3 length equals 14 residues. From germline, CDR1 is MGHRA and CDR2 YSYEKL. Trimming removed 5 bases from V and 3 bases from J; junction bases left unmatched: 7.